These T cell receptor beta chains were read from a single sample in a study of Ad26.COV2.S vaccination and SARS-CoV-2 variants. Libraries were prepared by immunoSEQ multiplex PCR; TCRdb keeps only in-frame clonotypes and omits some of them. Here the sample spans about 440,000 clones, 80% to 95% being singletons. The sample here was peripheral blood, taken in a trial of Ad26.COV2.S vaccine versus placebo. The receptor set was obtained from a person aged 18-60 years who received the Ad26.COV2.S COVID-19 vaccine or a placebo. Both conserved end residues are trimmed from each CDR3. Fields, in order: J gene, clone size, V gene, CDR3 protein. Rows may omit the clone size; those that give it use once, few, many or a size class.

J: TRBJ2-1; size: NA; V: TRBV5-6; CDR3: ASSLGIDSYNEQF
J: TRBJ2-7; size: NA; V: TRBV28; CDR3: ASSLEVPASYEQY
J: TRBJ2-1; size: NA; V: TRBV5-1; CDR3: ASSWTSGRDEQF
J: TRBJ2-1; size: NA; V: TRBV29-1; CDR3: SVESNEQF
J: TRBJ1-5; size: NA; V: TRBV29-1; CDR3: SVAPGANQPQH
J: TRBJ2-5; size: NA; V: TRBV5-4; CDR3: ASSLDRIQETQY
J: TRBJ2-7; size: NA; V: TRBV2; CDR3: ASRSYEQY
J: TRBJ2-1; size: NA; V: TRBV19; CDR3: ASSNYRLAGDDYNEQF
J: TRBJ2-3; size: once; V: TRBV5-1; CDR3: ASSSGTGVADTQY
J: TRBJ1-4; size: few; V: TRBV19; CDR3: ASSRNRGSEKLF
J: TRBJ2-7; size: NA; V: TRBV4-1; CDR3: ASSQVIGETYEQY
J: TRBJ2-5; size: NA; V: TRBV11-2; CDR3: ASSSILAGGQETQY
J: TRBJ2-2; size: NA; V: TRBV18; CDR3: ASSPQSGNLYGELF
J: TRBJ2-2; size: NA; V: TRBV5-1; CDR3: ASSLPSGRDGELF
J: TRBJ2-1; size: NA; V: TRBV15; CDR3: ATSRAGTSDEQF
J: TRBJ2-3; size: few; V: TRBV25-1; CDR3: ASSDSPHTDTQY
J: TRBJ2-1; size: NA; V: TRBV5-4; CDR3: ASSSQGASNEQF
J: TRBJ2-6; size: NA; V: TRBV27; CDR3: ASSLSWAGVLSGANVLT
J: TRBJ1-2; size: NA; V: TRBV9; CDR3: ASSASKARRYGYT
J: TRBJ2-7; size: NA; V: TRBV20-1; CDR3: SATYEQY
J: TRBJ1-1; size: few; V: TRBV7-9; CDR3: ASSFPGKNTEAF
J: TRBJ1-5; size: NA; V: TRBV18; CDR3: ASSPGGGGQPQH
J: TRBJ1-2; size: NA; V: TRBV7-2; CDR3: ASSLYSGGGYGYT
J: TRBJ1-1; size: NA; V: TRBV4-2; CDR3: ASSPQGGDTEAF
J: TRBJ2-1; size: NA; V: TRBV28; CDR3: ASSFRLATYNEQF
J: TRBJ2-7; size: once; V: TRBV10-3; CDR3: AIRKSSATSTYEQY
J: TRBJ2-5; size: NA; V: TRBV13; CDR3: ASSLTAVDQETQY
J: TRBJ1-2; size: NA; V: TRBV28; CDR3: ASSFPTLGTDYGYT
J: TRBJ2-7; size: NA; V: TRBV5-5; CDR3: ASSLRDILAYGEQY